This T cell receptor beta chain was sequenced in a study of read filtering for tumor transcriptome and immune sequencing. Study-wide background: RNA-seq yielded only about 75 to 1,400 TCR reads, IR-seq about 4 to 10.27 million.

General study results and limits: Sorted CD138-negative bone marrow cells were not purified T cells.

Concerning this clonotype: Its specificity is unknown. A clone one base away is much larger, so this may be a read error.

The library was built from around 400 ng RNA with molecular barcoded adaptors for alpha/delta and beta/gamma chains. TCRdb re-analysed the reads in MiXCR, keeping a single row per CDR3 protein. This table holds about 130,000 distinct CDR3 sequences, under 15% found once. The CDR3 spans 15 residues. Losses at the gene ends were 11 bases for V and 7 bases for J; bases not matched to a gene: 12. Germline assignment: CDR1 ENHRY and CDR2 SYGVKD. This chain uses TRBV10-3 with TRBJ2-1; 12 nucleotides match TRBD2. This receptor was obtained from a donor aged 40 or over with multiple myeloma. Sequencing was done on a sample of a population of CD138-negative cells sorted from bone marrow. CDR3 in amino acids: CAVLATSGSTNEQFF. CDR3 bases: TGTGCCGTCCTAGCGACTAGCGGGAGTACTAATGAGCAGTTCTTC.